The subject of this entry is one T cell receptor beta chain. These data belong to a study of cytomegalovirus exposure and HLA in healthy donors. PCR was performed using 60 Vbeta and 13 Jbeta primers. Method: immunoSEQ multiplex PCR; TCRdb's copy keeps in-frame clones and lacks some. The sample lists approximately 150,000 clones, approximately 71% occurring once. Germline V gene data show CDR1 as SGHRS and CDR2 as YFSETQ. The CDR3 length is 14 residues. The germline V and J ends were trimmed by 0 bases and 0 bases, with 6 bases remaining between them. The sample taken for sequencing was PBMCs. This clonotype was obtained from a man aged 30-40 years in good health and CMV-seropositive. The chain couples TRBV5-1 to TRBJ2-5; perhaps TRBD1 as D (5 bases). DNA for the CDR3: TGCGCCAGCAGCTTGGGGGGCAACCAAGAGACCCAGTACTTC. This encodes CASSLGGNQETQYF.